The 18 T cell receptor beta chains in this list originate from one sample, sequenced in a study of long-term antiretroviral therapy in people with HIV. Investigators performed immunoSEQ version v3.0 at survey level. Using immunoSEQ multiplex PCR, the repertoire was profiled, and TCRdb retains in-frame clones only, with some absent. The sample holds 11,000 to 15,000 clones, more than 75% seen once. Sequenced material: unsorted PBMCs, taken 3.1 years after starting antiretroviral therapy. The origin of the receptors is a man aged 35 to 55 with HIV.

The CDR3 DNA is TGTGCCAGTAGGGCCGGGGCCTCCACATTCTACGAGCAGTACTTC. Amino acids: CASRAGASTFYEQYF. The chain carries TRBV19 and TRBJ2-7; perhaps D is TRBD1 or TRBD2 (5 bases each). V shed 6 bases and J shed 3 bases, with 18 bases lying between them. The germline V gene has CDR1 LNHDA and CDR2 SQIVND (reference sequence). This CDR3 spans 15 amino acids.

V usage is TRBV30 and J usage is TRBJ2-7, with 7 bases matching TRBD1. Germline trimming cut 1 base from V and 6 bases from J; bases unmatched to any gene: 3. The germline V gene encodes CDR1 GTSNPN and CDR2 SVGIG (reference sequence). This CDR3 contains 12 residues. DNA of the CDR3: TGTGCCTGGAGTGCCGACAGGGTCGAGCAGTACTTC. Translated, it gives CAWSADRVEQYF.

This chain connects TRBV6-5 to TRBJ1-5, with TRBD1 matching 7 bases. Germline V gene sequence: CDR1 MNHEY, CDR2 SVGAGI. The CDR3 has 13 residues. V shed 9 bases, J shed 2 bases, and the junction held 4 bases outside the gene matches. CDR3 sequence reads: CASPTGGNQPQHF. CDR3 in DNA: TGTGCCAGTCCAACAGGGGGCAATCAGCCCCAGCATTTT.

The rearrangement uses TRBV19 and TRBJ2-1; D is possibly TRBD2 (5 bases). Per the germline V gene, CDR1 is LNHDA and CDR2 is SQIVND (reference sequence). The CDR3 spans 15 residues. V lost 0 bases to trimming and J lost 6 bases, with 12 bases between them. This chain's CDR3 is CASSIDLSAVNEQFF. The CDR3, as DNA: TGTGCCAGTAGTATAGATCTATCAGCGGTCAATGAGCAGTTCTTC.

This clone appeared a few times. The CDR3 region has the DNA TGTGCCACCACCACAGGGTCTAGGCAGCCCCAGCATTTT. Protein product: CATTTGSRQPQHF. This chain joins TRBV6-1 and TRBJ1-5; a possible D gene is TRBD1 (6 bases). CDR1 and CDR2 from the germline V gene are MNHNS and SASEGT. Deletions cut 10 bases from V and 7 bases from J, with 17 bases between. The length of the CDR3 is 13 residues.

The gene calls are TRBV7-9 and TRBJ1-1; possibly TRBD1 for D (5 bases). This CDR3 contains 15 residues. Trimming stripped 1 base from V and 4 bases from J, with 13 bases between. From germline, CDR1 is SEHNR and CDR2 FQNEAQ (reference sequence). CDR3 sequence reads: CASSLVLGEGTEAFF. The CDR3 DNA is TGTGCCAGCAGCTTAGTCCTGGGGGAAGGCACTGAAGCTTTCTTT.

This chain connects TRBV9 to TRBJ2-7; 8 bases align to TRBD1. This CDR3 has 14 amino acids. CDR1 and CDR2 from the germline V gene are SGDLS and YYNGEE. Trimming took 1 base from V and 5 from J; bases not matched to a gene: 5. The CDR3 region has the DNA TGTGCCAGCAGCGTAAGTGGACAGGGTGACGAGCAGTACTTC. It codes for CASSVSGQGDEQYF.

This clone came up once. V gene TRBV11-2 combines with J gene TRBJ2-2; D not resolved. Trimming removed 0 bases from V and 3 bases from J, with 5 bases in between. The germline V gene encodes CDR1 SGHAT and CDR2 FQNNGV. The CDR3 length is 14 residues. CDR3 sequence reads: CASSLEPDTGELFF. CDR3 in DNA: TGTGCCAGCAGCTTAGAACCAGACACCGGGGAGCTGTTTTTT.

The CDR3 nucleotides read TGTGCCAGCAGCTTAGTTACGACTAGCGGGGGCTACGAGCAGTACTTC. Its translation: CASSLVTTSGGYEQYF. The chain combines TRBV7-2 with TRBJ2-7; TRBD2 agrees at 12 bases. This CDR3 comprises 16 residues. The V segment lost 1 base and the J segment 3 bases; nucleotides outside the gene matches: 4. The germline CDR1 and CDR2 sequences are SGHTA and FQGNSA.

The V call is TRBV29-1, the J call TRBJ1-1; a weak D match, TRBD1 (6 bases). This CDR3 comprises 12 residues. CDR1 is SQVTM and CDR2 is ANQGSEA in the germline V gene. V was cut by 7 bases and J by 1 base, with 10 bases left in between. The CDR3 protein is CSGGQTNTEAFF. CDR3 nucleotide sequence: TGCAGCGGCGGACAGACGAACACTGAAGCTTTCTTT.

The chain is built from TRBV2 and TRBJ2-3; D is possibly TRBD1 (8 bases). Deletions cut 9 bases from V and 1 base from J, with 32 bases between. CDR3 size: 20 residues. Germline V gives CDR1 SNHLY, CDR2 FYNNEI. DNA for the CDR3: TGTGCCAGGGAAGACCTGAGCGGGACAGGCGGAGGATGGGGCACAGATACGCAGTATTTT. It specifies CAREDLSGTGGGWGTDTQYF. Together with reference TRBV2 and TRBJ2-3, the CDR3 gives the full variable domain: EPEVTQTPSHQVTQMGQEVILRCVPISNHLYFYWYRQILGQKVEFLVSFYNNEISEKSEIFDDQFSVERPDGSNFTLKIRSTKLEDSAMYFCAREDLSGTGGGWGTDTQYFGPGTRLTVL.

This chain joins TRBV30 and TRBJ2-1; 11 bases agree with TRBD1. Germline V gene lookup returns CDR1 GTSNPN and CDR2 SVGIG (reference sequence). The CDR3 runs to 12 residues. V lost 5 bases to trimming and J lost 13 bases; unmatched junction nucleotides: 7. The CDR3 here is CAWGQGAPVQFF. For the CDR3, the DNA is TGTGCCTGGGGACAGGGGGCTCCTGTCCAGTTCTTC. Complete variable domain (other parts from reference TRBV30 and TRBJ2-1): SQTIHQWPATLVQPVGSPLSLECTVEGTSNPNLYWYRQAAGRGLQLLFYSVGIGQISSEVPQNLSASRPQDRQFILSSKKLLLSDSGFYLCAWGQGAPVQFFGPGTRLTVL.

The V gene is TRBV19, the J gene TRBJ1-5; 8 bases are shared with TRBD1. The CDR3 length is 16 residues. The germline V gene has CDR1 LNHDA and CDR2 SQIVND (reference sequence). Trimming removed 8 bases from V and 8 bases from J; junction bases left unmatched: 17. Here the CDR3 DNA reads TGTGCCAGTGATGGACAGGGAGGCTGGGAAGGTAAGCCCCAGCATTTT. Encoded protein: CASDGQGGWEGKPQHF.

The chain joins TRBV10-2 to TRBJ1-1, with unresolved D. Trimming cost V 0 bases and J 11 bases, with 13 bases left between them. Germline V lookup: CDR1 WSHSY, CDR2 SAAADI. This CDR3 comprises 13 residues. CDR3: CASSESTFRRAFF. DNA for the CDR3: TGCGCCAGCAGTGAGTCGACGTTTAGGAGGGCTTTCTTT.

DNA for the CDR3: TGTGCCAGCAGGAAGGGAATGGCTGGCTACACCTTC. Protein sequence: CASRKGMAGYTF. The V call is TRBV6-4, the J call TRBJ1-2, with unresolved D. Trimming took off 6 bases at V and 7 bases at J, with 12 bases between the two ends. The CDR3 sequence is 12 residues long. CDR1 and CDR2 from the germline V gene are MRHNA and SNTAGT.

The chain links TRBV6-1 to TRBJ1-2; D gene ambiguous. Trimming took off 3 bases at V and 3 bases at J, with 11 bases between the two ends. The germline V gene has CDR1 MNHNS and CDR2 SASEGT. The CDR3 covers 14 residues. The CDR3 region is CASSDSLEDYGYTF. The CDR3, as DNA: TGTGCCAGCAGTGACTCGCTCGAGGACTATGGCTACACCTTC.

This clone was detected once. V usage is TRBV19 and J usage is TRBJ1-5; no clear D. The V gene's germline CDR1 is LNHDA and CDR2 SQIVND (reference sequence). The CDR3 runs 12 residues. V dropped 6 bases and J dropped 7 bases, with 10 bases sitting between them. The CDR3 here is CASSYQQQPQHF. The CDR3 coding sequence is TGTGCCAGTAGCTACCAGCAGCAGCCCCAGCATTTT.

This clone was observed a handful of times. The V call is TRBV15, the J call TRBJ2-7, with TRBD1 matching 11 bases. Germline assignment: CDR1 LNHNV and CDR2 YYDKDF (reference sequence). The CDR3 loop spans 14 amino acids. V shed 4 bases, J shed 10 bases, and the junction held 9 bases outside the gene matches. Here the CDR3 DNA reads TGTGCCACCAGCATAGGACAGGGGGCCCCTGTCCAGTACTTC. Amino acid sequence: CATSIGQGAPVQYF.